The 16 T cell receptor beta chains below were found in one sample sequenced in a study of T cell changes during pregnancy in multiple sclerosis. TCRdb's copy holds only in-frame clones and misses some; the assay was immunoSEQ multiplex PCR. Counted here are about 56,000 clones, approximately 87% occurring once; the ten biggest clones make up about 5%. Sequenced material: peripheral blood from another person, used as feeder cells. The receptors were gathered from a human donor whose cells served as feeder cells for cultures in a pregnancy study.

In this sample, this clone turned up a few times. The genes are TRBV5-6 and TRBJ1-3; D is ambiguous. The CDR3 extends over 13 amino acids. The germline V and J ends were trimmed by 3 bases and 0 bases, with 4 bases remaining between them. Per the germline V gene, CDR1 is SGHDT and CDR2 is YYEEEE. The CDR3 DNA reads TGTGCCAGCAGCTGGACCTCTGGAAACACCATATATTTT. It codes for CASSWTSGNTIYF.

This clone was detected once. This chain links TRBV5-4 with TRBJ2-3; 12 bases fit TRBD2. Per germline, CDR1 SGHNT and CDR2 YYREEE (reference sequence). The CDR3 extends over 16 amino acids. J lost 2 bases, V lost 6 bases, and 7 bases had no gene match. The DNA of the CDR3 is TGTGCCAGCACCCGAGGACTAGCGGGGAACACAGATACGCAGTATTTT. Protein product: CASTRGLAGNTDTQYF.

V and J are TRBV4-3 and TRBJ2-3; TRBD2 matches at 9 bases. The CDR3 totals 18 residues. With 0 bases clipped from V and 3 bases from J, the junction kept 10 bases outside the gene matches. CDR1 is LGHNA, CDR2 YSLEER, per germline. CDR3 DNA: TGCGCCAGCAGCCAAGATGGGCTGGCGGGGGGGCGGACAGATACGCAGTATTTT. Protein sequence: CASSQDGLAGGRTDTQYF.

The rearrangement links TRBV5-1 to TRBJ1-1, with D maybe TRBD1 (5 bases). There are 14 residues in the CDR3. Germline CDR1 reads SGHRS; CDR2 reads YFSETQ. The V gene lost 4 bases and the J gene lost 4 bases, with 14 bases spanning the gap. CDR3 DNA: TGCGCCAGCAGCGAAACGACTGGGGGCACTGAAGCTTTCTTT. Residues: CASSETTGGTEAFF.

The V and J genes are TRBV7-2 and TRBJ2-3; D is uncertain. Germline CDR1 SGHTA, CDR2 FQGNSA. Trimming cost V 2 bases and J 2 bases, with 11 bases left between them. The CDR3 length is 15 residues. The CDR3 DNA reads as TGTGCCAGCAGCTTACAAGTACAGACCACAGATACGCAGTATTTT. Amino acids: CASSLQVQTTDTQYF.

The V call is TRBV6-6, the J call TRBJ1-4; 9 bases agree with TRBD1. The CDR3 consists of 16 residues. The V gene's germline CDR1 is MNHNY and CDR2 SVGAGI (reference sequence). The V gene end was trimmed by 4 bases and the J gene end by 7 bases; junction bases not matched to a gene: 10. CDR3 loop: CASSLYDGTGFEKLFF. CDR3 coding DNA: TGTGCCAGCAGTTTATACGACGGGACAGGGTTTGAAAAACTGTTTTTT.

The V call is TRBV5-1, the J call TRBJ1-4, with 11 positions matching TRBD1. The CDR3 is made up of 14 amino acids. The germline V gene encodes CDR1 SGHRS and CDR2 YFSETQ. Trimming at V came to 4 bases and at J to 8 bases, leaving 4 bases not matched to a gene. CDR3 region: CASSPDRGREKLFF. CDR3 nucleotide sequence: TGCGCCAGCAGCCCGGACAGGGGGCGGGAAAAACTGTTTTTT.

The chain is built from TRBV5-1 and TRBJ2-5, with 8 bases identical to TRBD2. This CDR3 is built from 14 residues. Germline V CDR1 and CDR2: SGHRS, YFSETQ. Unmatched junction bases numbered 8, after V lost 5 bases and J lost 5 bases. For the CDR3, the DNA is TGCGCCAGCAGTGATCCGGGGGGGGCGGAGACCCAGTACTTC. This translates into CASSDPGGAETQYF. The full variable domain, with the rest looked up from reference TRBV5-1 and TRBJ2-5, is KAGVTQTPRYLIKTRGQQVTLSCSPISGHRSVSWYQQTPGQGLQFLFEYFSETQRNKGNFPGRFSGRQFSNSRSEMNVSTLELGDSALYLCASSDPGGAETQYFGPGTRLLVL.

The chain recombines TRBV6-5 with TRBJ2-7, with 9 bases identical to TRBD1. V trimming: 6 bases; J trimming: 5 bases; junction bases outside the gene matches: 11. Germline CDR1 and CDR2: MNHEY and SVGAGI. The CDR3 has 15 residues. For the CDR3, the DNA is TGTGCCAGCAGACTAACCGGGACAGGGAGAAACGAGCAGTACTTC. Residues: CASRLTGTGRNEQYF.

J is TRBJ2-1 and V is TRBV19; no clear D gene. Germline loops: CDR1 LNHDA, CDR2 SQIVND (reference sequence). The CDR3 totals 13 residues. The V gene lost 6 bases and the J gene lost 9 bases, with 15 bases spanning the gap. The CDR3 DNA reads TGTGCCAGTAGCCTTCTAGGAGCCGGTGAGCAGTTCTTC. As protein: CASSLLGAGEQFF.

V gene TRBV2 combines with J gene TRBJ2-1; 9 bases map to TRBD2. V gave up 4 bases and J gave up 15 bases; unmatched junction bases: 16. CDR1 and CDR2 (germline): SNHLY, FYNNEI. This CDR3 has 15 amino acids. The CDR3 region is CASSVGSGGPPRGFF. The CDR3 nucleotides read TGTGCCAGCAGTGTGGGTAGCGGGGGCCCCCCTCGGGGGTTCTTC.

The CDR3 DNA follows: TGCGCCAGCAGCTTGATACCAGGACAAGAGACCCAGTACTTC. Encoded protein: CASSLIPGQETQYF. V is TRBV5-1 and J is TRBJ2-5; no reliable D call. V lost 1 base, J lost 2 bases, and 9 bases lay in between. The CDR3 loop spans 14 amino acids. CDR1 is SGHRS, CDR2 YFSETQ, per germline. Using reference TRBV5-1 and TRBJ2-5 for the parts outside the CDR3, the full variable domain is KAGVTQTPRYLIKTRGQQVTLSCSPISGHRSVSWYQQTPGQGLQFLFEYFSETQRNKGNFPGRFSGRQFSNSRSEMNVSTLELGDSALYLCASSLIPGQETQYFGPGTRLLVL.

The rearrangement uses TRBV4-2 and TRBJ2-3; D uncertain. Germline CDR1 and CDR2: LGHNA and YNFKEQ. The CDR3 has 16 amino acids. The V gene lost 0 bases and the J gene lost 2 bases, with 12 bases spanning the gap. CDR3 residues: CASSQDGLENTDTQYF. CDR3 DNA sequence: TGTGCCAGCAGCCAAGATGGGCTAGAAAACACAGATACGCAGTATTTT.

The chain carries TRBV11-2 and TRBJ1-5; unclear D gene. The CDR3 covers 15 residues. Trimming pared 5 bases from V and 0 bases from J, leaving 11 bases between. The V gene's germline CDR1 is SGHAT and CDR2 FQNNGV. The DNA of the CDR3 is TGTGCCAGCAGCCCAACAAGCGTTAGCAATCAGCCCCAGCATTTT. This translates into CASSPTSVSNQPQHF.

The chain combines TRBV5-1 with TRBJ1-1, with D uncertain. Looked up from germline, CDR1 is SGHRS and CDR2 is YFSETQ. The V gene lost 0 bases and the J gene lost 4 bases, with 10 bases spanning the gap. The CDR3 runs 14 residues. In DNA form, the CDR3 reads TGCGCCAGCAGCTTGGAGGGATTGGGCACTGAAGCTTTCTTT. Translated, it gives CASSLEGLGTEAFF.

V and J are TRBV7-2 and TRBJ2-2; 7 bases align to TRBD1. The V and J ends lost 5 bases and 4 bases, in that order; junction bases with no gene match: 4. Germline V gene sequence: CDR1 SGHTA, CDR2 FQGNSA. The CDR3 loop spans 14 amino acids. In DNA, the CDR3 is TGTGCCAGCAGCGGGCGACAGGGCACCGGGGAGCTGTTTTTT. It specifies CASSGRQGTGELFF.